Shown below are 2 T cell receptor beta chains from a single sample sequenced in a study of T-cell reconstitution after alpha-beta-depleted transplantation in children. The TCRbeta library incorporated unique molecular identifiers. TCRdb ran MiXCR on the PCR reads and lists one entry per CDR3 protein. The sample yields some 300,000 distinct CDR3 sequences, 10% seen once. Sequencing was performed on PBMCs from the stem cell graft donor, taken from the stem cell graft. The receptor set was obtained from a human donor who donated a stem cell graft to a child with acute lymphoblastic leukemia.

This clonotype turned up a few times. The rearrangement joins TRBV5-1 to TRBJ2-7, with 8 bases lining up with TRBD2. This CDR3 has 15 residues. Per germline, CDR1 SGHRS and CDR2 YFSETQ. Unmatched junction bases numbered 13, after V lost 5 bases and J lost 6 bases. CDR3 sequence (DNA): TGCGCCAGCAGAGCAACCGGGACTAGAATACGCGAGCAGTACTTC. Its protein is CASRATGTRIREQYF.

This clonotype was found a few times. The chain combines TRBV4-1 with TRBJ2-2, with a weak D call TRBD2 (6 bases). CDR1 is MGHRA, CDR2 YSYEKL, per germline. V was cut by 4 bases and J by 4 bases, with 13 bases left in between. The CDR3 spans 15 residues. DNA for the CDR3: TGCGCCAGCAGCCCGGGACTGGCCTTCACCGGGGAGCTGTTTTTT. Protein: CASSPGLAFTGELFF.